This T cell receptor (beta chain) came from a study of response to subunit inactivated influenza vaccine. Study-level points and caveats: Each seasonal influenza vaccination recruits few new T cells, the authors suggested.

This clonotype turned up a few times. Its specificity is unknown. The junction had 4 bases not matched to a gene; V was cut back by 3 bases and J by 0 bases. The CDR3 spans 16 residues. The germline V gene has CDR1 DFQATT and CDR2 SNEGSKA (reference sequence). In TCRdb, the RT-PCR reads were re-called with MiXCR into one record per CDR3 protein. The sample has about 650,000 distinct CDR3 sequences, around 15% seen once. This clonotype was obtained from a man in his fifties or sixties who received an inactivated influenza vaccine. J is TRBJ2-6 and V is TRBV20-1, with TRBD1 matching over 8 bases. The sample here was PBMCs from blood, taken less than 15 days before vaccination. CDR3 sequence: CSARVTGGSGANVLTF. For the CDR3, the DNA is TGCAGTGCTAGGGTTACAGGGGGCTCTGGGGCCAACGTCCTGACTTTC.